This passage covers 13 T cell receptor beta chains from one sample sequenced in a study of T cell clonality in common variable immunodeficiency (dated by TCRdb to about 2015). Summary of the overall study and its limitations: Reportedly, TCRbeta sequences from CVID had fewer deletions and N-nucleotide insertions, and highly modified clones with 13 or more V deletions were absent from CVID.

The antigens these receptors bind are not known. Library construction relied on the immunoSEQ multiplex PCR assay. TCRdb obtained this table from immuneACCESS and retained in-frame rearrangements with V and J assigned. These tables miss some clones; where compared with another copy, unresolved V genes account for less than half of the shortfall, and the remainder is unexplained. For this sample, fewer than 30,000 clones appear and none is a singleton. The ten largest clones represent less than 30% of the sample. Sequenced material: peripheral blood mononuclear cells. The receptors were gathered from a human donor with common variable immunodeficiency.

This clone showed up many times. The CDR3 end falls 3 residues outside the read, so it is completed with the germline J gene. The chain uses TRBV5-6 and TRBJ2-4, with a weak D call TRBD2 (6 bases). This CDR3 is 12 amino acids long. Germline CDR1 and CDR2: SGHDT and YYEEEE. V shed 7 bases and J shed 5 bases, with 10 bases lying between them. CDR3: CASSGGENIQYF. The part of the CDR3 DNA that was read is TGTGCCAGCTCCGGGGGAGAAAACATT.

This clone was observed a handful of times. With the read ending 3 residues before the CDR3 end, the germline J gene is used to fill in that end. This chain uses TRBV18 with TRBJ2-6; 9 bases are shared with TRBD1. The V and J ends lost 3 bases and 3 bases, in that order; junction bases with no gene match: 3. Germline V gene data show CDR1 as KGHSH and CDR2 as LQKENI. The CDR3 has 16 residues. CDR3 loop: CASSPTGGFGANVLTF. CDR3 DNA (partial): TGTGCCAGCTCACCGACAGGGGGGTTTGGGGCCAACGTC.

About this clone: The observed sequence ends 3 residues before the CDR3 terminus, with the missing tail filled in from the germline J gene. This rearrangement joins TRBV7-9 to TRBJ2-1; 8 bases are a match to TRBD2. V lost 5 bases and J lost 6; bases outside the gene matches: 6. Germline V gene sequence: CDR1 SEHNR, CDR2 FQNEAQ (reference sequence). This CDR3 has 14 amino acids. CDR3 DNA, as far as it was read: TGTGCCAGCAGCCCAGGGACTAGTCCCAATGAG. Its translation: CASSPGTSPNE. The complete CDR3 protein is CASSPGTSPNEQFF.

In its sample, this clone was seen many times. With the read ending 3 residues before the CDR3 end, the germline J gene is used to fill in that end. This rearrangement joins TRBV7-8 to TRBJ2-5, with D perhaps TRBD2 (6 bases). The V and J ends lost 5 bases and 5 bases respectively, with 12 bases between them. This CDR3 has 13 amino acids. Germline V CDR1 and CDR2: SGHVS, FQNEAQ. CDR3 loop: CASSRSSDETQYF. CDR3 DNA (partial): TGTGCCAGCAGCAGGTCTAGCGATGAGACC.

This clone was seen a few times. The read finishes 3 residues shy of the CDR3 end, and the germline J gene is used to complete it. The J gene is TRBJ1-5, the V gene TRBV19; D might be TRBD1 (6 bases). Germline CDR1 LNHDA, CDR2 SQIVND (reference sequence). V lost 1 base and J 7 bases, leaving 17 bases between the germline ends. CDR3 length equals 16 residues. CDR3 amino acids: CASSIVGADKKQPQHF. The CDR3 bases that were read are TGTGCCAGTAGTATAGTGGGGGCCGACAAAAAGCAGCCC.

For this clone: The read comes to an end 3 residues before the CDR3 does, leaving the germline J gene to fill in the end. The V call is TRBV7-3, the J call TRBJ2-1; maybe TRBD1 (5 bases). CDR3 length equals 15 residues. Trimming cost V 1 base and J 9 bases, with 16 bases left between them. Germline CDR1 reads SGHTA; CDR2 reads FQGTGA. The CDR3 DNA, read in part, is TGTGCCAGCAGCTTAAGGGGCCCAGCAACTGGTGAG. Translating gives CASSLRGPATGE. In full, the CDR3 reads CASSLRGPATGEQFF.

As for this clone: The read ends 3 residues early relative to the CDR3; the germline J gene fills the gap. The J gene is TRBJ2-1, the V gene TRBV2, with D possibly TRBD2 on 5 matching bases. V gave up 1 base and J gave up 1 base, with 17 bases separating them. Germline CDR1 reads SNHLY; CDR2 reads FYNNEI. CDR3 length equals 18 residues. This chain's CDR3 is CASSEVYFTGYSYNEQFF. CDR3 DNA, as far as it was read: TGTGCCAGCAGTGAAGTCTATTTTACGGGGTATTCCTACAATGAG.

This clone came up a few times. The CDR3 extends 3 residues past the end of the read, so its final part is completed from the germline J gene. The genes are TRBV2 and TRBJ1-5; D is perhaps TRBD1 (5 bases). Trimming took 4 bases from V and 0 from J, leaving 10 bases between them. The CDR3 has 15 amino acids. Looked up from germline, CDR1 is SNHLY and CDR2 is FYNNEI. CDR3 in amino acids: CASSGGVYSNQPQHF. CDR3 bases read: TGTGCCAGCAGTGGGGGGGTATATAGCAATCAGCCC. Filled out from reference TRBV2 and TRBJ1-5, the complete variable domain reads EPEVTQTPSHQVTQMGQEVILRCVPISNHLYFYWYRQILGQKVEFLVSFYNNEISEKSEIFDDQFSVERPDGSNFTLKIRSTKLEDSAMYFCASSGGVYSNQPQHFGDGTRLSIL.

This clone was observed at least ten times. The CDR3 end is not reached by the read, which stops 3 residues before it; the germline J gene fills it in. The rearrangement joins TRBV20-1 to TRBJ2-3, with D perhaps TRBD2 (5 bases). V was clipped by 5 bases and J by 5 bases, with 17 bases between them. This CDR3 comprises 14 residues. Germline CDR1 DFQATT, CDR2 SNEGSKA (reference sequence). CDR3 sequence reads: CSAVWSVRGDTQYF. The sequenced CDR3 bases are TGCAGTGCTGTTTGGAGCGTCCGGGGAGATACG.

This clone was detected only a few times. Sequencing ends 3 residues short of the CDR3 end; the germline J gene provides the rest. The gene calls are TRBV7-9 and TRBJ2-3, with 7 nucleotides matching TRBD2. The CDR3 contains 15 residues. Germline CDR1 SEHNR, CDR2 FQNEAQ (reference sequence). V trimming: 5 bases; J trimming: 8 bases; junction bases outside the gene matches: 13. CDR3 bases read: TGTGCCAGCAGCGTTTCCGGGACTACTGGGGTTACG. Amino acid sequence: CASSVSGTTGVT. The full CDR3 sequence reads CASSVSGTTGVTQYF.

The CDR3 reads CASRIGETGSPLHF. The sequenced part of the CDR3 DNA is TGTGCCAGCAGAATAGGGGAGACGGGTTCACCC. This chain uses TRBV7-2 with TRBJ1-6, with TRBD1 as a possible D gene (5 bases). The observed sequence ends 3 residues before the CDR3 terminus, with the missing tail filled in from the germline J gene. CDR1 SGHTA and CDR2 FQGNSA come from the germline V gene. The CDR3 has 14 residues. The germline V and J ends were trimmed by 6 bases and 9 bases, with 15 bases remaining between them.

Of note for this clone: The read ends 3 residues shy of where the CDR3 ends; the end is completed using the germline J gene. This sequence joins TRBV19 and TRBJ1-4; TRBD1 might be the D (6 bases). From germline, CDR1 is LNHDA and CDR2 SQIVND (reference sequence). With 5 bases removed from V and 1 base from J, the gap between germline ends came to 11 bases. The CDR3 loop spans 15 amino acids. CDR3 sequence reads: CASSAVQGTNEKLFF. CDR3 DNA (partial): TGTGCCAGTAGTGCGGTACAGGGAACTAATGAAAAA.

Worth noting for this clone: The CDR3 end falls 3 residues outside the read, so it is completed with the germline J gene. The rearrangement uses TRBV5-6 and TRBJ1-2; no clear D. V lost 2 bases to trimming and J lost 5 bases, with 16 bases between them. The CDR3 runs 15 residues. Germline CDR1 is SGHDT and CDR2 is YYEEEE. Partial CDR3 DNA: TGTGCCAGCAGCTTTCAGACGGAGCGGAATTATGGC. Its protein product is CASSFQTERNYG. The whole CDR3 protein is CASSFQTERNYGYTF.